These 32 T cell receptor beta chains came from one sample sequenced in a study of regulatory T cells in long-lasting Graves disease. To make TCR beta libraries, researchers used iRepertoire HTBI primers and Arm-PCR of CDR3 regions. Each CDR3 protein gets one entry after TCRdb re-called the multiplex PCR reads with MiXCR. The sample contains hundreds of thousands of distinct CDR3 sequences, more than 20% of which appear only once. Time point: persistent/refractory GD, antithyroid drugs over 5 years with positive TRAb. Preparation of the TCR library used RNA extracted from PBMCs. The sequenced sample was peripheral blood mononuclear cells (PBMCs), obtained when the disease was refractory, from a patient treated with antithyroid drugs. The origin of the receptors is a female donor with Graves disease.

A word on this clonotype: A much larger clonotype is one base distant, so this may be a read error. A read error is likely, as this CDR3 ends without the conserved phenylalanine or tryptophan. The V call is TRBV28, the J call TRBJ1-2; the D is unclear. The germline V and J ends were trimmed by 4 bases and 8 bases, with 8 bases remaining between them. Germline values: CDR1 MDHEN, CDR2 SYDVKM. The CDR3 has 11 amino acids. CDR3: CASSSSRGYTL. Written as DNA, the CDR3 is TGTGCCAGCAGTTCCTCAAGGGGCTACACCCTC.

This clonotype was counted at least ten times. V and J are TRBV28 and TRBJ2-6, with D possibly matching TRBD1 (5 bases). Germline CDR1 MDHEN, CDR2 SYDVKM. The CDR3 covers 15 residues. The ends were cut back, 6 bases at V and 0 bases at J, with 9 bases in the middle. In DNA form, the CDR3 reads TGTGCCAGCAGCCATCAGGGCTCTGGGGCCAACGTCCTGACTTTC. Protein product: CASSHQGSGANVLTF.

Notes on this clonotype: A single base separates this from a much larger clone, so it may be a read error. CDR3 nucleotides: TGTGCCAGCAGTTGGACAGGGGTGGACACTGAAGCTTCCTTT. It translates to CASSWTGVDTEASF. The V call is TRBV28, the J call TRBJ1-1, with TRBD1 matching 9 bases. CDR1 and CDR2 (germline): MDHEN, SYDVKM. CDR3 length: 14 residues. Full variable domain (remainder filled in from reference TRBV28 and TRBJ1-1): DVKVTQSSRYLVKRTGEKVFLECVQDMDHENMFWYRQDPGLGLRLIYFSYDVKMKEKGDIPEGYSVSREKKERFSLILESASTNQTSMYLCASSWTGVDTEASFGQGTRLTVV.

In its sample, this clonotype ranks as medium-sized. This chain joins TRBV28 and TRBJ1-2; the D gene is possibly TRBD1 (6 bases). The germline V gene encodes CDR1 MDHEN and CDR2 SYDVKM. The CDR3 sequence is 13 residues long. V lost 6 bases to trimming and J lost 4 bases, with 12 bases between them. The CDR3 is CASRSTGAYGYTF. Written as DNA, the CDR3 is TGTGCCAGCAGGTCGACAGGCGCCTATGGCTACACCTTC.

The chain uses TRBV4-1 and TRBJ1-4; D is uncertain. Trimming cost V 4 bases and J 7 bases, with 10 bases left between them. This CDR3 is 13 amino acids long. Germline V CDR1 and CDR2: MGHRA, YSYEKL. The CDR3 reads CASSLRPGEKLFF. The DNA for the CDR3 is TGCGCCAGCAGCCTTAGACCGGGTGAAAAACTGTTTTTT.

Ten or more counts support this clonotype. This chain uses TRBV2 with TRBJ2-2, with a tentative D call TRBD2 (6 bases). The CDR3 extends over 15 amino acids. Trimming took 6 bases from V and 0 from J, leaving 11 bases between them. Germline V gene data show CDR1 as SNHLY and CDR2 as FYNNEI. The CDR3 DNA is TGTGCCAGCAGGGTAGCGGACACGAACACCGGGGAGCTGTTTTTT. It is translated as CASRVADTNTGELFF.

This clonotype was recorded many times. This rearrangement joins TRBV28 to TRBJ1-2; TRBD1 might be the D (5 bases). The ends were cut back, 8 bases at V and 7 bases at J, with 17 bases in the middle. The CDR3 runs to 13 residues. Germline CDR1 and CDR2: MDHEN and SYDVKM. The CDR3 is CASYTGGTGGYTF. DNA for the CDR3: TGTGCCAGCTACACCGGGGGGACGGGTGGCTACACCTTC.

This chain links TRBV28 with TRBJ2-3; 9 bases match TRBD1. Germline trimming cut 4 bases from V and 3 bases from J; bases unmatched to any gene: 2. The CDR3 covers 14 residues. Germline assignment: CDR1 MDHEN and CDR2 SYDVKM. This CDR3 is CASSSGQGTDTQYF. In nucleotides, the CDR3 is TGTGCCAGCAGTTCTGGACAGGGGACAGATACGCAGTATTTT. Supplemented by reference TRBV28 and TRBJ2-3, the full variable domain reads DVKVTQSSRYLVKRTGEKVFLECVQDMDHENMFWYRQDPGLGLRLIYFSYDVKMKEKGDIPEGYSVSREKKERFSLILESASTNQTSMYLCASSSGQGTDTQYFGPGTRLTVL.

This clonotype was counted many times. The CDR3 region is CASSRVSGGASYEQYF. In nucleotides, the CDR3 is TGTGCCAGTAGTAGGGTTTCGGGCGGAGCCTCCTACGAGCAGTACTTC. The gene calls are TRBV19 and TRBJ2-7; D not resolved. The germline gives CDR1 LNHDA, CDR2 SQIVND (reference sequence). Deletions cut 4 bases from V and 0 bases from J, with 16 bases between. The CDR3 sequence is 16 residues long.

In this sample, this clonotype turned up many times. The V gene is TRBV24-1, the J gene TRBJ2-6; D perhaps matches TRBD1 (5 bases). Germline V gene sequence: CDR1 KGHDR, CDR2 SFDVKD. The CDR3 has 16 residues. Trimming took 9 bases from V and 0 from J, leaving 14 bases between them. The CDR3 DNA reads TGTGCCACCTCAAGTGGGGCTTACTCTGGGGCCAACGTCCTGACTTTC. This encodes CATSSGAYSGANVLTF.

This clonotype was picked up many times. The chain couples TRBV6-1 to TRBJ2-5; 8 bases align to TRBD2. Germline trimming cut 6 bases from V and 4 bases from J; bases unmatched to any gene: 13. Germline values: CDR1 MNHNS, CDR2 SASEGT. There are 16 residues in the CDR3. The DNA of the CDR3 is TGTGCCAGCAGGCGATGGGTCGATCGGGAGGGAGAGACCCAGTACTTC. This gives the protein CASRRWVDREGETQYF.

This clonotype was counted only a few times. CDR3 in amino acids: CASSLMGRSEQYF. CDR3 DNA: TGTGCCAGCAGCTTGATGGGACGCTCCGAGCAGTACTTC. The chain has TRBV7-3 and TRBJ2-7; D possibly matches TRBD1 or TRBD2 (5 bases each). Germline V lookup: CDR1 SGHTA, CDR2 FQGTGA. The V end was cut by 3 bases, the J end by 6 bases, with 12 bases between. The length of the CDR3 is 13 residues.

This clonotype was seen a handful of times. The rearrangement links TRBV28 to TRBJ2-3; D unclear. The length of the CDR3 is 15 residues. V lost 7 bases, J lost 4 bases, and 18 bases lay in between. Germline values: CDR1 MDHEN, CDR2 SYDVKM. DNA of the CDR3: TGTGCCAGCACCCCAGTCGATCCGCTCCCAGATACGCAGTATTTT. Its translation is CASTPVDPLPDTQYF. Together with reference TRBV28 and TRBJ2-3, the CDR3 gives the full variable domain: DVKVTQSSRYLVKRTGEKVFLECVQDMDHENMFWYRQDPGLGLRLIYFSYDVKMKEKGDIPEGYSVSREKKERFSLILESASTNQTSMYLCASTPVDPLPDTQYFGPGTRLTVL.

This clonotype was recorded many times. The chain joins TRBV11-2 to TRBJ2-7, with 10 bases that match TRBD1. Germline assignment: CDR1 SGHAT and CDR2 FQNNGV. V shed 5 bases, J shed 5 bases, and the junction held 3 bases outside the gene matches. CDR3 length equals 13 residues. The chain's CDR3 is CASSKGTGDEQYF. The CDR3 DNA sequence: TGTGCCAGCAGCAAAGGGACAGGGGACGAGCAGTACTTC.

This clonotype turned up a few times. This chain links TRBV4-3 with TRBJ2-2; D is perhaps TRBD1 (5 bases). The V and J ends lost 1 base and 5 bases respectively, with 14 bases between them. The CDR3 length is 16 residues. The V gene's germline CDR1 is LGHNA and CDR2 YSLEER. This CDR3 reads CASSQALGEKTGELFF. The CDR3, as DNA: TGCGCCAGCAGCCAAGCTTTAGGGGAAAAAACCGGGGAGCTGTTTTTT.

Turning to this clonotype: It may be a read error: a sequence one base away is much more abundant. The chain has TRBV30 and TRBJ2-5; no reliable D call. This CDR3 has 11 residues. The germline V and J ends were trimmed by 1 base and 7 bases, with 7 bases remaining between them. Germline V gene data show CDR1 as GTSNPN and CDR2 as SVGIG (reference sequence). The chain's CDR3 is CAWSALGTQYF. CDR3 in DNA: TGTGCCTGGAGTGCTTTGGGGACCCAGTACTTC.

The CDR3 is CSARGTPQQETQYF. CDR3 nucleotides: TGCAGTGCTAGGGGGACACCGCAACAAGAGACCCAGTACTTC. This chain uses TRBV20-1 with TRBJ2-5, with D tentatively TRBD1 (6 bases). The germline gives CDR1 DFQATT, CDR2 SNEGSKA (reference sequence). Trimming left V 3 bases short and J 2 bases short, with 13 bases between. The CDR3 sequence is 14 residues long.

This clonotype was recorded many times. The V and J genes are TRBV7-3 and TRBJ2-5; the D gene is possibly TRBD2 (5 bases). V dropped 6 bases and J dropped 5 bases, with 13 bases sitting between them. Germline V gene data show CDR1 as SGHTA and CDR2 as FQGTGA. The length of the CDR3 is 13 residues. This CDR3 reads CASSFTRGETQYF. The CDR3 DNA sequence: TGTGCCAGCAGTTTTACTAGAGGGGAGACCCAGTACTTC. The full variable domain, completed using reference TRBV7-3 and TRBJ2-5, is GAGVSQTPSNKVTEKGKYVELRCDPISGHTALYWYRQSLGQGPEFLIYFQGTGAADDSGLPNDRFFAVRPEGSVSTLKIQRTERGDSAVYLCASSFTRGETQYFGPGTRLLVL.

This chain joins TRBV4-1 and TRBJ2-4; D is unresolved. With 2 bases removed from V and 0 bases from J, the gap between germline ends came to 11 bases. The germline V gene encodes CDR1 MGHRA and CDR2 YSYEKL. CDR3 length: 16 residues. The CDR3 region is CASSQIENLAKNIQYF. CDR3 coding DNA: TGCGCCAGCAGCCAAATTGAGAACCTAGCCAAAAACATTCAGTACTTC.

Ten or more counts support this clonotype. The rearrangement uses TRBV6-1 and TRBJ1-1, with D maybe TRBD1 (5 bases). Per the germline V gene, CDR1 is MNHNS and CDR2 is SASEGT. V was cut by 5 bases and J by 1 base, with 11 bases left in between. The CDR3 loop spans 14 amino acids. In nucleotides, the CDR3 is TGTGCCAGCAGTATGGGACGGAGGAACACTGAAGCTTTCTTT. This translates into CASSMGRRNTEAFF.

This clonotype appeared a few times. In DNA form, the CDR3 reads TGTGCCAGCAGCGTAGCCCTGGCGGGCGTCCTGGAGACCCAGTACTTC. As protein: CASSVALAGVLETQYF. V usage is TRBV9 and J usage is TRBJ2-5, with D tentatively TRBD2 (5 bases). CDR3 length equals 16 residues. Germline-derived CDR1 and CDR2 are SGDLS and YYNGEE. Trimming removed 0 bases from V and 5 bases from J, with 17 bases in between.

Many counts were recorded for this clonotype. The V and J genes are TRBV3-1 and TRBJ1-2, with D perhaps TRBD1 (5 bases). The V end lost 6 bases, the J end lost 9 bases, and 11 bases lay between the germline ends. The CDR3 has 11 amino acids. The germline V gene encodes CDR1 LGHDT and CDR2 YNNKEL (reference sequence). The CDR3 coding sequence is TGTGCCAGCAGAGAAGGACAACGCTACACCTTC. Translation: CASREGQRYTF. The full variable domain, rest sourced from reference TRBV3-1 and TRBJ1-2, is DTAVSQTPKYLVTQMGNDKSIKCEQNLGHDTMYWYKQDSKKFLKIMFSYNNKELIINETVPNRFSPKSPDKAHLNLHINSLELGDSAVYFCASREGQRYTFGSGTRLTVV.

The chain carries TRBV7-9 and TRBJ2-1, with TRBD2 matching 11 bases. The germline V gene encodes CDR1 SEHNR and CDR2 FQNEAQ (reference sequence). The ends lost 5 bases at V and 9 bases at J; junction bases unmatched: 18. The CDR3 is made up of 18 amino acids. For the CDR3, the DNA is TGTGCCAGCAGCCCTTACCTTAGCGGGAGGGCCGGGCTCGGTGAGCAGTTCTTC. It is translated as CASSPYLSGRAGLGEQFF.

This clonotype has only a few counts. As DNA, the CDR3 is TGTGCCAGCAGCCGGGGGGCGCTAGACACCGGGGAGCTGTTTTTT. Its protein product is CASSRGALDTGELFF. The chain combines TRBV5-8 with TRBJ2-2, with D perhaps TRBD2 (7 bases). V dropped 4 bases and J dropped 3 bases, with 13 bases sitting between them. CDR1 SGHTS and CDR2 YDEGEE come from the germline V gene. The CDR3 has 15 amino acids.

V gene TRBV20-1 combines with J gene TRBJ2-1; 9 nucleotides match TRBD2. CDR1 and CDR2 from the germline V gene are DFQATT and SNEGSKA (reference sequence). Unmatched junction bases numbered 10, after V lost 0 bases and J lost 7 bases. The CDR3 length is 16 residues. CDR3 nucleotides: TGCAGTGCTAGAGATGCGGGAGGGCCATTCGTGAATGAGCAGTTCTTC. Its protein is CSARDAGGPFVNEQFF.

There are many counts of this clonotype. The CDR3 DNA reads TGCAGTGGGAGAGCTAGCGGGAGTCGAGAGCAGTACTTC. This codes for CSGRASGSREQYF. This sequence joins TRBV20-1 and TRBJ2-7; 10 positions match TRBD2. V gave up 7 bases and J gave up 7 bases; unmatched junction bases: 10. The germline gives CDR1 DFQATT, CDR2 SNEGSKA (reference sequence). This CDR3 is built from 13 residues.

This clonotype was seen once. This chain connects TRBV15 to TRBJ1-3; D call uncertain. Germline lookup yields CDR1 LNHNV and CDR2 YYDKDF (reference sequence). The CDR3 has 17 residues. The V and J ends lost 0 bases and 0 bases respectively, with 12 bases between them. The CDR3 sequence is CATSRDLKRGSGNTIYF. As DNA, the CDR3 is TGTGCCACCAGCAGAGATCTCAAACGGGGCTCTGGAAACACCATATATTTT.

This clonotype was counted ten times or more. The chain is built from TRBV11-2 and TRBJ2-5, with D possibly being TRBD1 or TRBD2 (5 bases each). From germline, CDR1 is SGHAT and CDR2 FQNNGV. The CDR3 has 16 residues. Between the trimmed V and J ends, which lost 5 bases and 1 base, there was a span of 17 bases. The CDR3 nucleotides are TGTGCCAGCAGCCGCTCATTGTCCGGGGCCCAAGAGACCCAGTACTTC. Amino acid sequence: CASSRSLSGAQETQYF.

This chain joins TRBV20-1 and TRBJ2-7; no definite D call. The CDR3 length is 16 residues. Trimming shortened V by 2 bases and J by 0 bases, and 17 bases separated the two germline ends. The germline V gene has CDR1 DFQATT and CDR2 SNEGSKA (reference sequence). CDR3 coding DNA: TGCAGTGCTAGATCCTCTTTCGGAGTGCCCTCCTACGAGCAGTACTTC. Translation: CSARSSFGVPSYEQYF.

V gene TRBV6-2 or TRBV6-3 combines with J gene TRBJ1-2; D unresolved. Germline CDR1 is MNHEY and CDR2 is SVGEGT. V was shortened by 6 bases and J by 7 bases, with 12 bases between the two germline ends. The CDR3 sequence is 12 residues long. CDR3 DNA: TGTGCCAGCAGAGTGTGGATCTTTGGCTACACCTTC. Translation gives CASRVWIFGYTF.

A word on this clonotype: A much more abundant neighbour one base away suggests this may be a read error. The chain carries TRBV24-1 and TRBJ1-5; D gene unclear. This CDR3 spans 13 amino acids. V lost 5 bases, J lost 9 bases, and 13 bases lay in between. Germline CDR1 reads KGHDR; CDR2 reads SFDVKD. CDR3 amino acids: CATSAWGDPPQHF. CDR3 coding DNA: TGTGCCACCAGTGCGTGGGGAGATCCGCCCCAGCATTTT.

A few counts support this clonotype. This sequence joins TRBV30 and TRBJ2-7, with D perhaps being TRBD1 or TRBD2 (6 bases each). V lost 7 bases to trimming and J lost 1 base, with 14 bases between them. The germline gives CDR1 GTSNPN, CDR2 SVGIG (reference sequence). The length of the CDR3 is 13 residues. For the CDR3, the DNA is TGTGCCTCGGACGGGGGCACTTCCTACGAGCAGTACTTC. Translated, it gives CASDGGTSYEQYF.